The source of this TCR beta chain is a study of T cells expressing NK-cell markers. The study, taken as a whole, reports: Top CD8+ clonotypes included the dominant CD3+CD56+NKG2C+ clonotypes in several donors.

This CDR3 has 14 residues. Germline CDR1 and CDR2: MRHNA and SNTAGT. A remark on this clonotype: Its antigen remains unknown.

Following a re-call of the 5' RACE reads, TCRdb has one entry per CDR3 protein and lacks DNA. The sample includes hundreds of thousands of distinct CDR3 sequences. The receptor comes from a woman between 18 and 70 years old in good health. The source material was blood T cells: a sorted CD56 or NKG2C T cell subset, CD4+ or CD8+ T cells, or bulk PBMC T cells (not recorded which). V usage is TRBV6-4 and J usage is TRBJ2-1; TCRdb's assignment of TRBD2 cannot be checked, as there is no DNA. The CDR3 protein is CASSDSGGGVPQFF.